These 23 T cell receptor beta chains were all obtained from the same sample, sequenced in a study of PD-1 and CTLA-4 blockade in melanoma. Some clones are missing from TCRdb's copy, which holds only in-frame ones; the method was immunoSEQ multiplex PCR. The sample includes over 25,000 clones, roughly nine tenths of them seen just once. The input for sequencing was CD8+ T cells from peripheral blood, taken before anti-PD-1 treatment. Receptors were obtained from a human donor with melanoma.

V is TRBV27 and J is TRBJ2-7; 10 bases map to TRBD2. V gave up 3 bases and J gave up 7 bases; unmatched junction bases: 12. Germline V gene data show CDR1 as MNHEY and CDR2 as SMNVEV (reference sequence). The CDR3 runs to 16 residues. The CDR3 DNA reads TGTGCCAGCAGTTTCTCTGGACCTAGCGGGAGCCAAGAGCAGTACTTC. Translation: CASSFSGPSGSQEQYF.

This chain links TRBV6-5 with TRBJ2-1; 10 positions match TRBD2. The J segment lost 8 bases and the V segment lost 0 bases, leaving 7 bases of the junction unmatched. The CDR3 extends over 16 amino acids. The V gene's germline CDR1 is MNHEY and CDR2 SVGAGI. The CDR3 DNA reads TGTGCCAGCAGTTACTCTCGACTAGCGGGTTTCGATGAGCAGTTCTTC. As protein: CASSYSRLAGFDEQFF.

The chain links TRBV5-4 to TRBJ1-1; D remains unclear. Germline CDR1 reads SGHNT; CDR2 reads YYREEE (reference sequence). The V gene lost 2 bases and the J gene lost 1 base, with 12 bases spanning the gap. The CDR3 length is 15 residues. The CDR3 region has the DNA TGTGCCAGCAGCTTACCGACCGGTGAGAACACTGAAGCTTTCTTT. This gives the protein CASSLPTGENTEAFF.

The chain links TRBV20-1 to TRBJ2-3; 7 positions match TRBD2. Germline CDR1 reads DFQATT; CDR2 reads SNEGSKA (reference sequence). CDR3 length: 16 residues. V was clipped by 3 bases and J by 5 bases; unmatched bases: 14. CDR3 amino acids: CSASGDGGSRKDTQYF. CDR3 in DNA: TGCAGTGCTAGTGGGGACGGCGGGAGTAGAAAAGATACGCAGTATTTT.

This chain joins TRBV9 and TRBJ1-1; 9 nucleotides align to TRBD1. There are 15 residues in the CDR3. Losses at the gene ends were 3 bases for V and 2 bases for J; bases not matched to a gene: 5. Germline V CDR1 and CDR2: SGDLS, YYNGEE. CDR3 sequence (DNA): TGTGCCAGCAGCGGTCCGGGACAGGGAAACACTGAAGCTTTCTTT. The encoded protein is CASSGPGQGNTEAFF.

The rearrangement joins TRBV7-6 to TRBJ2-3; D is unresolved. Germline V gene sequence: CDR1 SGHVS, CDR2 FNYEAQ. The V gene lost 4 bases and the J gene lost 2 bases, with 1 base spanning the gap. This CDR3 has 11 residues. CDR3 sequence: CASSSTDTQYF. The CDR3 nucleotides are TGTGCCAGCAGCTCCACAGATACGCAGTATTTT. The variable domain in full, completed from reference TRBV7-6 and TRBJ2-3, reads GAGVSQSPRYKVTKRGQDVALRCDPISGHVSLYWYRQALGQGPEFLTYFNYEAQQDKSGLPNDRFSAERPEGSISTLTIQRTEQRDSAMYRCASSSTDTQYFGPGTRLTVL.

V and J are TRBV4-1 and TRBJ1-3; D ambiguous. This CDR3 is 14 amino acids long. Germline V lookup: CDR1 MGHRA, CDR2 YSYEKL. V was clipped by 4 bases and J by 0 bases, with 7 bases between them. CDR3 protein: CASSPRSSGNTIYF. CDR3 nucleotides: TGCGCCAGCAGCCCAAGAAGCTCTGGAAACACCATATATTTT.

The chain employs TRBV7-8 and TRBJ1-1; 11 bases are a match to TRBD1. The V gene end was trimmed by 4 bases and the J gene end by 4 bases; junction bases not matched to a gene: 2. Germline-derived CDR1 and CDR2 are SGHVS and FQNEAQ. The CDR3 sequence is 14 residues long. CDR3 amino acids: CASSSGTGGTEAFF. CDR3 sequence (DNA): TGTGCCAGCAGCTCCGGGACAGGGGGCACTGAAGCTTTCTTT.

This sequence joins TRBV30 and TRBJ1-1; D gene ambiguous. The CDR3 covers 15 residues. The germline V gene has CDR1 GTSNPN and CDR2 SVGIG (reference sequence). Trimming removed 0 bases at V and 3 bases at J, with 14 bases between. DNA of the CDR3: TGTGCCTGGAGTGTGATAGGGATCGGGGACACTGAAGCTTTCTTT. Protein sequence: CAWSVIGIGDTEAFF. Looking up the rest from reference TRBV30 and TRBJ1-1 gives the full variable domain: SQTIHQWPATLVQPVGSPLSLECTVEGTSNPNLYWYRQAAGRGLQLLFYSVGIGQISSEVPQNLSASRPQDRQFILSSKKLLLSDSGFYLCAWSVIGIGDTEAFFGQGTRLTVV.

This clone was found once. This sequence joins TRBV10-3 and TRBJ1-5; the D is unclear. Germline lookup yields CDR1 ENHRY and CDR2 SYGVKD. The CDR3 runs to 14 residues. V was pared by 3 bases and J by 5 bases, with 11 bases between. CDR3 region: CAISDVREDQPQHF. The DNA of the CDR3 is TGTGCCATCAGTGATGTCCGTGAGGATCAGCCCCAGCATTTT.

V usage is TRBV6-1 and J usage is TRBJ2-7, with D unresolved. With 1 base removed from V and 2 bases from J, the gap between germline ends came to 15 bases. Per the germline V gene, CDR1 is MNHNS and CDR2 is SASEGT. The length of the CDR3 is 16 residues. CDR3 loop: CASSEGHGNWPYEQYF. The CDR3 DNA follows: TGTGCCAGCAGTGAAGGCCATGGAAACTGGCCCTACGAGCAGTACTTC.

The chain has TRBV10-1 and TRBJ2-7; D might be TRBD1 or TRBD2, each matching 5 bases. Trimming stripped 0 bases from V and 4 bases from J, with 19 bases between. The V gene's germline CDR1 is WNHNN and CDR2 SYGVQD (reference sequence). The CDR3 extends over 17 amino acids. CDR3 in amino acids: CASSESIIGTAPYEQYF. The CDR3 nucleotides read TGCGCCAGCAGTGAGTCGATCATCGGGACCGCCCCATACGAGCAGTACTTC.

J is TRBJ1-1 and V is TRBV18; weak D call: TRBD1 (6 bases). The CDR3 is made up of 14 amino acids. Germline values: CDR1 KGHSH, CDR2 LQKENI. Trimming cost V 3 bases and J 7 bases, with 15 bases left between them. The CDR3 DNA is TGTGCCAGCTCACCGGGGGGCTTGGACAGTGAAGCTTTCTTT. It specifies CASSPGGLDSEAFF. Full variable domain (remainder filled in from reference TRBV18 and TRBJ1-1): NAGVMQNPRHLVRRRGQEARLRCSPMKGHSHVYWYRQLPEEGLKFMVYLQKENIIDESGMPKERFSAEFPKEGPSILRIQQVVRGDSAAYFCASSPGGLDSEAFFGQGTRLTVV.

The rearrangement joins TRBV2 to TRBJ2-7; D gene uncertain. This CDR3 has 14 amino acids. From germline, CDR1 is SNHLY and CDR2 FYNNEI. Trimming cost V 0 bases and J 0 bases, with 6 bases left between them. The CDR3 region has the DNA TGTGCCAGCAGTGAAGCACCAGGCTCCTACGAGCAGTACTTC. This gives the protein CASSEAPGSYEQYF.

The chain carries TRBV6-4 and TRBJ2-2, with 8 nucleotides matching TRBD1. The CDR3 loop spans 15 amino acids. Germline assignment: CDR1 MRHNA and CDR2 SNTAGT. V gave up 2 bases and J gave up 4 bases; unmatched junction bases: 3. The CDR3 sequence: CASSDTGGSTGELFF. In nucleotides, the CDR3 is TGTGCCAGCAGTGACACAGGGGGTTCCACCGGGGAGCTGTTTTTT.

The rearrangement uses TRBV19 and TRBJ2-7; 10 bases align to TRBD2. Germline V gene data show CDR1 as LNHDA and CDR2 as SQIVND (reference sequence). The CDR3 is 15 residues long. The junction had 8 bases not matched to a gene; V was cut back by 4 bases and J by 5 bases. Here the CDR3 DNA reads TGTGCCAGTAGTACGCAAGCGGGGGGGCCAGACGAGCAGTACTTC. This codes for CASSTQAGGPDEQYF.

This clone was observed a handful of times. The chain uses TRBV7-9 and TRBJ2-2, with a weak D call TRBD1 (6 bases). Germline CDR1 is SEHNR and CDR2 is FQNEAQ (reference sequence). CDR3 length equals 17 residues. The germline V and J ends were trimmed by 5 bases and 6 bases, with 22 bases remaining between them. The CDR3 spells CASSPRGAAPSSGELFF. The CDR3 coding sequence is TGTGCCAGCAGCCCCAGGGGTGCGGCCCCTAGCTCCGGGGAGCTGTTTTTT.

The chain has TRBV30 and TRBJ2-7; no definite D call. This CDR3 spans 10 amino acids. Germline V gene lookup returns CDR1 GTSNPN and CDR2 SVGIG (reference sequence). V was cut by 7 bases and J by 3 bases, with 7 bases left in between. The CDR3 DNA sequence: TGTGCCTCCGACGGCTACGAGCAGTACTTC. It yields the protein CASDGYEQYF.

The chain recombines TRBV5-4 with TRBJ2-7, with D possibly TRBD1 on 5 matching bases. This CDR3 has 14 amino acids. The germline CDR1 and CDR2 sequences are SGHNT and YYREEE (reference sequence). Trimming removed 0 bases at V and 0 bases at J, with 7 bases between. CDR3 DNA sequence: TGTGCCAGCAGCTTGGGACAGTTCTCCTACGAGCAGTACTTC. This encodes CASSLGQFSYEQYF. The variable domain in full, with the rest retrieved from reference TRBV5-4 and TRBJ2-7, is ETGVTQSPTHLIKTRGQQVTLRCSSQSGHNTVSWYQQALGQGPQFIFQYYREEENGRGNFPPRFSGLQFPNYSSELNVNALELDDSALYLCASSLGQFSYEQYFGPGTRLTVT.

The chain recombines TRBV30 with TRBJ1-1, with D possibly matching TRBD1 (5 bases). V was trimmed by 5 bases and J by 0 bases, leaving 10 bases between them. This CDR3 has 13 residues. CDR1 and CDR2 (germline): GTSNPN, SVGIG (reference sequence). The CDR3, as DNA: TGTGCCTGGGGGACGCGATTGAACACTGAAGCTTTCTTT. As protein: CAWGTRLNTEAFF.

CDR3 amino acids: CASSALQGSNEQFF. Written as DNA, the CDR3 is TGTGCCAGCAGCGCACTTCAGGGTTCCAATGAGCAGTTCTTC. The rearrangement links TRBV28 to TRBJ2-1, with D perhaps matching TRBD1 (5 bases). Trimming removed 6 bases at V and 6 bases at J, with 15 bases between. This CDR3 is 14 amino acids long. The germline gives CDR1 MDHEN, CDR2 SYDVKM.

The chain carries TRBV2 and TRBJ1-4; D perhaps matches TRBD1 (6 bases). The CDR3 has 15 amino acids. Germline-derived CDR1 and CDR2 are SNHLY and FYNNEI. Trimming removed 6 bases at V and 6 bases at J, with 17 bases between. The DNA for the CDR3 is TGTGCCAGCAGCCAGATCAGGGGAATCGATGAAAAACTGTTTTTT. The encoded protein is CASSQIRGIDEKLFF.

The chain carries TRBV11-2 and TRBJ1-1; D gene unclear. V was cut by 1 base and J by 8 bases, with 5 bases left in between. The germline gives CDR1 SGHAT, CDR2 FQNNGV. This CDR3 comprises 11 residues. In nucleotides, the CDR3 is TGTGCCAGCAGCTTAGGGTCAGAAGCTTTCTTT. Its protein product is CASSLGSEAFF. The full variable domain, rest sourced from reference TRBV11-2 and TRBJ1-1, is EAGVAQSPRYKIIEKRQSVAFWCNPISGHATLYWYQQILGQGPKLLIQFQNNGVVDDSQLPKDRFSAERLKGVDSTLKIQPAKLEDSAVYLCASSLGSEAFFGQGTRLTVV.